This T cell receptor beta chain was identified during a study of T cell repertoires in cytomegalovirus infection. Study in general: CMV epitopes that were recently identified and HLA-C-restricted were used alongside well-studied HLA-B-restricted ones. It was the public TCR beta signatures that indicated both CMV infection and matching HLA type. Regarding the study as a whole: Cumulative public TCR beta family frequency identified CMV carriers with the relevant HLA. The response measured ex vivo was dominated by TCR beta clonotypes (HLA-C-restricted and CMV-specific).

TCRdb fed the reads into MiXCR, producing one record per CDR3 protein. The data show approximately 1,000,000 distinct CDR3 sequences, with approximately 31% seen just once and roughly 12% held by the top ten. The V gene's germline CDR1 is WSHSY and CDR2 SAAADI. There are 14 residues in the CDR3. V lost 0 bases, J lost 4 bases, and 7 bases lay in between. As for this clonotype: Its matching antigen is unknown.

The specimen comprised cultured CD8+ T cells from PBMCs, sampled from culture after CMV antigen stimulation. V gene TRBV10-2 combines with J gene TRBJ1-3; D is uncertain. The receptor was derived from a human donor in good health (CMV status not recorded). Some clones in this sample may be carry-over from other donors' samples. CDR3 protein: CASSESSSGNTIYF. CDR3 DNA sequence: TGCGCCAGCAGTGAGTCGAGTTCAGGAAACACCATATATTTT.